The rows below give T cell receptor beta chains drawn from one sample of a study of cytomegalovirus exposure and HLA in healthy donors. The protocol was immunoSEQ multiplex PCR, while the TCRdb copy is restricted to in-frame clones and leaves out a portion. Here the sample spans 150,000 to 200,000 clones, approximately 78% being singletons. Sequencing was performed on PBMCs. These receptors all stem from a girl aged 2-15 years in good health and CMV-seropositive. Each CDR3 is given with its conserved first and last residue. Fields, in order: J gene, clone size, V gene, CDR3 protein. Some rows mark clone size as missing; the rest say once, few, many or name a class of expanded clone.

j_call: TRBJ2-1; clone_size: NA; v_call: TRBV7-3; cdr3_aa: CASSFGRGSYNEQFF
j_call: TRBJ1-5; clone_size: NA; v_call: TRBV11-2; cdr3_aa: CASSSFNQPQHF
j_call: TRBJ1-5; clone_size: NA; v_call: TRBV19; cdr3_aa: CASSIGTVNSNQPQHF
j_call: TRBJ2-3; clone_size: NA; v_call: TRBV4-2; cdr3_aa: CASSQGGAGGPSDTQYF
j_call: TRBJ2-7; clone_size: NA; v_call: TRBV6-5; cdr3_aa: CASSYAGTGGFDEQYF
j_call: TRBJ2-7; clone_size: few; v_call: TRBV27; cdr3_aa: CASSLFRGSSYEQYF
j_call: TRBJ1-3; clone_size: NA; v_call: TRBV5-6; cdr3_aa: CASSFFTGGNSGNTIYF
j_call: TRBJ2-3; clone_size: NA; v_call: TRBV25-1; cdr3_aa: CASLSGSTDTQYF
j_call: TRBJ2-1; clone_size: NA; v_call: TRBV9; cdr3_aa: CASSVDLAGGNEQFF
j_call: TRBJ2-6; clone_size: NA; v_call: TRBV23-1; cdr3_aa: CASSRGGQRDSGANVLTF
j_call: TRBJ2-6; clone_size: NA; v_call: TRBV5-1; cdr3_aa: CASGPGQGSSGANVLTF
j_call: TRBJ2-2; clone_size: NA; v_call: TRBV27; cdr3_aa: CATSILANTGELFF
j_call: TRBJ2-1; clone_size: NA; v_call: TRBV5-1; cdr3_aa: CASSLGSSGGYNEQFF
j_call: TRBJ1-2; clone_size: NA; v_call: TRBV6-5; cdr3_aa: CASRRQNNYGYTF
j_call: TRBJ2-3; clone_size: NA; v_call: TRBV5-1; cdr3_aa: CASSLAPGRSSDTQYF
j_call: TRBJ1-1; clone_size: NA; v_call: TRBV6-5; cdr3_aa: CATKSGGWDTEAFF
j_call: TRBJ2-7; clone_size: NA; v_call: TRBV30; cdr3_aa: CAWQRISGYEQYF
j_call: TRBJ2-1; clone_size: NA; v_call: TRBV6-4; cdr3_aa: CASSDRDNNEQFF
j_call: TRBJ2-3; clone_size: NA; v_call: TRBV29-1; cdr3_aa: CSVVGGRAATDTQYF
j_call: TRBJ1-2; clone_size: NA; v_call: TRBV5-1; cdr3_aa: CASSPTGDPNYGYTF
j_call: TRBJ2-1; clone_size: few; v_call: TRBV7-9; cdr3_aa: CASSEEAGTGNNEQFF
j_call: TRBJ2-5; clone_size: NA; v_call: TRBV9; cdr3_aa: CASSQQDRPGAQYF
j_call: TRBJ2-3; clone_size: NA; v_call: TRBV19; cdr3_aa: CASSLTSTDTQYF
j_call: TRBJ1-4; clone_size: few; v_call: TRBV5-1; cdr3_aa: CASSLQADNEKLFF
j_call: TRBJ2-3; clone_size: few; v_call: TRBV28; cdr3_aa: CATKEDTQYF
j_call: TRBJ2-7; clone_size: NA; v_call: TRBV18; cdr3_aa: CASSPRSGNSYEQYF
j_call: TRBJ2-5; clone_size: few; v_call: TRBV7-7; cdr3_aa: CASSPKTQYF
j_call: TRBJ2-7; clone_size: NA; v_call: TRBV4-1; cdr3_aa: CASSQVTGDHEQYF
j_call: TRBJ2-1; clone_size: NA; v_call: TRBV18; cdr3_aa: CASSPLAARNEQFF
j_call: TRBJ2-1; clone_size: NA; v_call: TRBV6-1; cdr3_aa: CASSEGLGTGFMNEQFF
j_call: TRBJ2-7; clone_size: NA; v_call: TRBV13; cdr3_aa: CASSRDSYEQYF
j_call: TRBJ2-7; clone_size: NA; v_call: TRBV10-1; cdr3_aa: CASSPDVGSGKTYEQYF
j_call: TRBJ2-7; clone_size: NA; v_call: TRBV18; cdr3_aa: CASSLENRGPSYEQYF
j_call: TRBJ1-4; clone_size: NA; v_call: TRBV30; cdr3_aa: CAWRGDTPDEKLFF
j_call: TRBJ2-5; clone_size: NA; v_call: TRBV15; cdr3_aa: CATSREGVGETQYF
j_call: TRBJ2-7; clone_size: NA; v_call: TRBV30; cdr3_aa: CAWSVVEGNEQYF
j_call: TRBJ2-1; clone_size: once; v_call: TRBV30; cdr3_aa: CAWSEGLAVYNEQFF
j_call: TRBJ2-3; clone_size: NA; v_call: TRBV6-1; cdr3_aa: CASSVEVAGLTDTQYF
j_call: TRBJ1-2; clone_size: NA; v_call: TRBV7-3; cdr3_aa: CASSLDNTGGYYGYTF
j_call: TRBJ2-3; clone_size: NA; v_call: TRBV28; cdr3_aa: CASSLGQGDTDTQYF
j_call: TRBJ2-2; clone_size: NA; v_call: TRBV5-1; cdr3_aa: CASSTGTATTGELFF
j_call: TRBJ2-1; clone_size: NA; v_call: TRBV4-1; cdr3_aa: CASSQRLAAGVNEQFF